The rows below give T cell receptor beta chains drawn from one sample of a study of CD8 T cells in Susac syndrome. TCRdb used MiXCR to reprocess the immunoSEQ multiplex PCR reads, holding one entry per CDR3 protein. The table has tens of thousands of distinct CDR3 sequences, 96% seen once. The sequenced sample consisted of CD4+ T cells from PBMCs. These receptors were obtained from a human donor with multiple sclerosis. The CDR3 runs from the conserved cysteine through the conserved F or W. Fields, in order: J gene, V gene, clone size, D gene, CDR3 DNA, CDR3 protein. D genes are given only for firm matches. Size values are once, few and many counts, or a class for expanded clones, and some rows have none.

J gene: TRBJ1-1
V gene: TRBV29-1
clone size: -
D gene: -
CDR3 DNA: TGCAGCGTTTTGTCCCGGCCTTGGGACACTGAAGCTTTCTTT
CDR3 protein: CSVLSRPWDTEAFF

J gene: TRBJ1-1
V gene: TRBV3-1
clone size: once
D gene: -
CDR3 DNA: TGTGCCAGCAGCCAATGGGGAGGGATTATCACTGAAGCTTTCTTT
CDR3 protein: CASSQWGGIITEAFF

J gene: TRBJ1-2
V gene: TRBV9
clone size: -
D gene: TRBD1
CDR3 DNA: TGTGCCAGCAGCGAAGACAGGGGGCGTCGAGGCTACACCTTC
CDR3 protein: CASSEDRGRRGYTF

J gene: TRBJ2-3
V gene: TRBV29-1
clone size: once
D gene: TRBD2
CDR3 DNA: TGCAGCGTTGAGAGGACTAGCGGGGGCACAGATACGCAGTATTTT
CDR3 protein: CSVERTSGGTDTQYF

J gene: TRBJ1-3
V gene: TRBV3-1
clone size: -
D gene: -
CDR3 DNA: TGTGCCAGCAGGCTCACGACGAGAGGAAACACCATATATTTT
CDR3 protein: CASRLTTRGNTIYF

J gene: TRBJ1-2
V gene: TRBV4-1
clone size: -
D gene: -
CDR3 DNA: TGCGCCAGCAGCCAAGGGGAGGGGGGATACTATGGCTACACCTTC
CDR3 protein: CASSQGEGGYYGYTF

J gene: TRBJ2-5
V gene: TRBV3-1
clone size: -
D gene: TRBD2
CDR3 DNA: TGTGCCAGCAGCCAAGATCTGGGCAGCATAGCGGGGGCGAGCGAAGAGACCCAGTACTTC
CDR3 protein: CASSQDLGSIAGASEETQYF

J gene: TRBJ1-1
V gene: TRBV3-1
clone size: -
D gene: TRBD1
CDR3 DNA: TGTGCCAGCAGCCAAGCCGGACAGGGGATAGAAGCTTTCTTT
CDR3 protein: CASSQAGQGIEAFF

J gene: TRBJ1-4
V gene: TRBV4-3
clone size: -
D gene: TRBD1
CDR3 DNA: TGCGCCAGCAGCCAAGAGGGGACAGGTTTAAATGAAAAACTGTTTTTT
CDR3 protein: CASSQEGTGLNEKLFF

J gene: TRBJ2-1
V gene: TRBV5-4
clone size: -
D gene: -
CDR3 DNA: TGTGCCAGCAGCCCAGCGGGCCCCTACAATGAGCAGTTCTTC
CDR3 protein: CASSPAGPYNEQFF

J gene: TRBJ2-2
V gene: TRBV29-1
clone size: -
D gene: -
CDR3 DNA: TGCAGCGTTACAGGGATAGGTGTTACCGGGGAGCTGTTTTTT
CDR3 protein: CSVTGIGVTGELFF

J gene: TRBJ2-7
V gene: TRBV6-5
clone size: -
D gene: -
CDR3 DNA: TGTGCCAGCAGGATCAGGGGGGGATCCTACGAGCAGTACTTC
CDR3 protein: CASRIRGGSYEQYF

J gene: TRBJ1-2
V gene: TRBV2
clone size: -
D gene: TRBD1
CDR3 DNA: TGTGCCAGCAGAGAGACAGGGGGCGATGGCTACACCTTC
CDR3 protein: CASRETGGDGYTF

J gene: TRBJ2-1
V gene: TRBV29-1
clone size: -
D gene: -
CDR3 DNA: TGCAGCACTGCGGGGACTGACGGTTACTACAATGAGCAGTTCTTC
CDR3 protein: CSTAGTDGYYNEQFF

J gene: TRBJ2-3
V gene: TRBV30
clone size: once
D gene: TRBD2
CDR3 DNA: TGTGCCTGGAGTGTACCCCGACCGGGCGGCGGGGGGGCCCGAGTACGCTGGTATTTT
CDR3 protein: CAWSVPRPGGGGARVRWYF

J gene: TRBJ2-5
V gene: TRBV29-1
clone size: -
D gene: TRBD2
CDR3 DNA: TGCAGCGGGACGGGAGGGGAGGAGACCCAGTACTTC
CDR3 protein: CSGTGGEETQYF

J gene: TRBJ2-1
V gene: TRBV6-5
clone size: -
D gene: TRBD1
CDR3 DNA: TGTGCCAGCAGGCGACAGGGGGTATACAATGAGCAGTTCTTC
CDR3 protein: CASRRQGVYNEQFF

J gene: TRBJ2-2
V gene: TRBV7-2
clone size: -
D gene: TRBD1
CDR3 DNA: TGTGCCAGCAGACCGGGGACAGAGAGGGAGCTGTTTTTT
CDR3 protein: CASRPGTERELFF

J gene: TRBJ1-1
V gene: TRBV2
clone size: -
D gene: TRBD1
CDR3 DNA: TGTGCCACACGACAGGGACTCAACACTGAAGCTTTCTTT
CDR3 protein: CATRQGLNTEAFF

J gene: TRBJ1-4
V gene: TRBV2
clone size: -
D gene: -
CDR3 DNA: TGTGCCAGCAATCATCGGACCTTTAATGAAAAACTGTTTTTT
CDR3 protein: CASNHRTFNEKLFF

J gene: TRBJ1-2
V gene: TRBV20-1
clone size: -
D gene: TRBD1
CDR3 DNA: TGCAGTGCTAGGTGGACAGGGTCAAACTATGGCTACACCTTC
CDR3 protein: CSARWTGSNYGYTF

J gene: TRBJ1-5
V gene: TRBV3-1
clone size: -
D gene: -
CDR3 DNA: TGTGCCAGCAGCCAGCAGGGGAGCAATCAGCCCCAGCATTTT
CDR3 protein: CASSQQGSNQPQHF

J gene: TRBJ2-2
V gene: TRBV7-8
clone size: -
D gene: -
CDR3 DNA: TGTGCCAGCAGCTTAGAAAGGCTAAACACCGGGGAGCTGTTTTTT
CDR3 protein: CASSLERLNTGELFF

J gene: TRBJ2-5
V gene: TRBV11-3
clone size: -
D gene: -
CDR3 DNA: TGTGCCAGCAGCCAGCCCCTCGGCGGGGAAGAGACCCAGTACTTC
CDR3 protein: CASSQPLGGEETQYF

J gene: TRBJ2-5
V gene: TRBV3-1
clone size: -
D gene: -
CDR3 DNA: TGTGCCAGCAGCCTTACAGGGTCAACGGAGACCCAGTACTTC
CDR3 protein: CASSLTGSTETQYF

J gene: TRBJ2-2
V gene: TRBV12-3/TRBV12-4
clone size: -
D gene: -
CDR3 DNA: TGTGCCAGCAGTGCCCTCGGGAACACCGGGGAGCTGTTTTTT
CDR3 protein: CASSALGNTGELFF

J gene: TRBJ2-5
V gene: TRBV12-3/TRBV12-4
clone size: -
D gene: -
CDR3 DNA: TGTGCCAGCAGTGCCCGAGAAGAGACCCAGTACTTC
CDR3 protein: CASSAREETQYF

J gene: TRBJ2-7
V gene: TRBV12-3/TRBV12-4
clone size: -
D gene: -
CDR3 DNA: TGTGCCAGCGGGGGTCCAGGGAAGTACGAGCAGTACTTC
CDR3 protein: CASGGPGKYEQYF

J gene: TRBJ1-6
V gene: TRBV12-3/TRBV12-4
clone size: once
D gene: -
CDR3 DNA: TGTGCCAGCAGTTTGGGCAACTCGGCGGGAAATTCACCCCTCCACTTT
CDR3 protein: CASSLGNSAGNSPLHF

J gene: TRBJ2-1
V gene: TRBV4-3
clone size: -
D gene: TRBD2
CDR3 DNA: TGCGCCAGCAGCCAAGTTAATGGCGGGGGGGCTGATGAGCAGTTCTTC
CDR3 protein: CASSQVNGGGADEQFF

J gene: TRBJ2-5
V gene: TRBV18
clone size: -
D gene: -
CDR3 DNA: TGTGCCAGCTCACCGAGACGGGGGGCGCAAAAGTACGAGACCCAGTACTTC
CDR3 protein: CASSPRRGAQKYETQYF

J gene: TRBJ2-1
V gene: TRBV18
clone size: -
D gene: -
CDR3 DNA: TGTGCCAGCTCACCTCGGGACTCCTACAATGAGCAGTTCTTC
CDR3 protein: CASSPRDSYNEQFF

J gene: TRBJ1-5
V gene: TRBV18
clone size: -
D gene: -
CDR3 DNA: TGTGCCAGCTCACCACCGAATTTGTCTGGGCGGCAGCCCCAGCATTTT
CDR3 protein: CASSPPNLSGRQPQHF

J gene: TRBJ2-1
V gene: TRBV12-3/TRBV12-4
clone size: -
D gene: TRBD1
CDR3 DNA: TGTGCCAGCACCCGGGACAGCTACAATGAGCAGTTCTTC
CDR3 protein: CASTRDSYNEQFF

J gene: TRBJ1-1
V gene: TRBV7-2
clone size: -
D gene: -
CDR3 DNA: TGTGCCAGCAGCATCCAGTGGAACACTGAAGCTTTCTTT
CDR3 protein: CASSIQWNTEAFF

J gene: TRBJ2-5
V gene: TRBV7-9
clone size: -
D gene: TRBD2
CDR3 DNA: TGTGCCAGCAGCTACGAGCGGCGGGGGGAAGAGACCCAGTACTTC
CDR3 protein: CASSYERRGEETQYF

J gene: TRBJ2-7
V gene: TRBV28
clone size: -
D gene: TRBD2
CDR3 DNA: TGTGCCAGCGCCCAACTAGCGGGCGAGCAGTACTTC
CDR3 protein: CASAQLAGEQYF

J gene: TRBJ2-7
V gene: TRBV3-1
clone size: -
D gene: -
CDR3 DNA: TGTGCCAGCAGCCCGGACCTTCGGGAGCAGTACTTC
CDR3 protein: CASSPDLREQYF

J gene: TRBJ2-1
V gene: TRBV20-1
clone size: -
D gene: -
CDR3 DNA: TGCAGTGCTAGTACCCGGGACCGGCGGTTCTTC
CDR3 protein: CSASTRDRRFF